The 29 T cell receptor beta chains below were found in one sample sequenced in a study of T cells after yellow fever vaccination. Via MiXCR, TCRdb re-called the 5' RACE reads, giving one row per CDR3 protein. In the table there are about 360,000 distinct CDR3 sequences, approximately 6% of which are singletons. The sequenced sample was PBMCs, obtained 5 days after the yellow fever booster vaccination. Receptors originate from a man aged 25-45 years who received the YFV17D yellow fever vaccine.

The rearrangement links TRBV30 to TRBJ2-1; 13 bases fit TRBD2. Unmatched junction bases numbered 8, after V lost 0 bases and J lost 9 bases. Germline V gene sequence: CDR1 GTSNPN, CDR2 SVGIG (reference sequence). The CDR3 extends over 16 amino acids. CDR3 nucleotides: TGTGCCTGGAGTGTACTAGCGGGAGGGCCCTCGGGTGAGCAGTTCTTC. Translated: CAWSVLAGGPSGEQFF.

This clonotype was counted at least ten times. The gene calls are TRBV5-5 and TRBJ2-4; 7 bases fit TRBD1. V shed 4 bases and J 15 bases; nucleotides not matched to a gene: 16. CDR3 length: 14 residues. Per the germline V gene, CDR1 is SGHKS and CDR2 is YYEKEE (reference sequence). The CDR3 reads CASSPYGTASFGYF. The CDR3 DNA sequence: TGTGCCAGCAGCCCCTACGGGACAGCGTCGTTTGGGTACTTC.

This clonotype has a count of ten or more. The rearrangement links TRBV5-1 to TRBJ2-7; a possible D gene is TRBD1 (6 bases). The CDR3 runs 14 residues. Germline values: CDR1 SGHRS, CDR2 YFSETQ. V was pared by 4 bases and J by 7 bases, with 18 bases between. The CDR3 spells CASSPGRTAEEQYF. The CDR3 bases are TGCGCCAGCAGCCCCGGCAGGACAGCGGAGGAGCAGTACTTC.

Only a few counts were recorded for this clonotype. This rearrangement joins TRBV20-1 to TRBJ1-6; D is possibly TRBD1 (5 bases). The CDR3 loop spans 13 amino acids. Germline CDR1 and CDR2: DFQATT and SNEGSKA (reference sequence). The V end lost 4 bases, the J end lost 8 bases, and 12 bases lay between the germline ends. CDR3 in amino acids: CSATQGGDSPLHF. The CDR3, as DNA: TGCAGTGCTACCCAGGGCGGCGATTCACCCCTCCACTTT.

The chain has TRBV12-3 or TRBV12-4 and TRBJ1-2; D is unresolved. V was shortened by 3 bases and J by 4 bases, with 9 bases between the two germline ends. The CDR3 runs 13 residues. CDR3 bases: TGTGCCAGCAGTTTTGGGGAGGCCTATGGCTACACCTTC. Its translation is CASSFGEAYGYTF.

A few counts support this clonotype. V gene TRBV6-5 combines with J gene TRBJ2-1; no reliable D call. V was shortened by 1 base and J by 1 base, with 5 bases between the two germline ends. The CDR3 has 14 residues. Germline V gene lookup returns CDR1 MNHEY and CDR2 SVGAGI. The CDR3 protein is CASSYFPSYNEQFF. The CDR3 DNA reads TGTGCCAGCAGTTACTTCCCGTCCTACAATGAGCAGTTCTTC.

Here the CDR3 DNA reads TGTGCCAGCAGCTTACAAGCGGGAGGAGGGAGAAATGAGCAGTTCTTC. It translates to CASSLQAGGGRNEQFF. V and J are TRBV7-2 and TRBJ2-1, with TRBD2 matching over 9 bases. The CDR3 totals 16 residues. The ends lost 2 bases at V and 7 bases at J; junction bases unmatched: 9. Germline V CDR1 and CDR2: SGHTA, FQGNSA.

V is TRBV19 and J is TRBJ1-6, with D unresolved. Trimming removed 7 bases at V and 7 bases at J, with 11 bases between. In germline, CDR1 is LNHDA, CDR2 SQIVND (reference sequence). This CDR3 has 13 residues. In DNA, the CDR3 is TGTGCCAGTACGAGACAAACGAATTCACCCCTCCACTTT. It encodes CASTRQTNSPLHF.

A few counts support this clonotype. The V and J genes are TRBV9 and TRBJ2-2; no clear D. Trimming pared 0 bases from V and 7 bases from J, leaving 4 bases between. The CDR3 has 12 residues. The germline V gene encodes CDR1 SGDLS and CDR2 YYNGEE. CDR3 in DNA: TGTGCCAGCAGCGTAGAACACGGGGAGCTGTTTTTT. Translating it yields CASSVEHGELFF. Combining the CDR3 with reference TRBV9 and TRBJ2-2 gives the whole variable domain DSGVTQTPKHLITATGQRVTLRCSPRSGDLSVYWYQQSLDQGLQFLIQYYNGEERAKGNILERFSAQQFPDLHSELNLSSLELGDSALYFCASSVEHGELFFGEGSRLTVL.

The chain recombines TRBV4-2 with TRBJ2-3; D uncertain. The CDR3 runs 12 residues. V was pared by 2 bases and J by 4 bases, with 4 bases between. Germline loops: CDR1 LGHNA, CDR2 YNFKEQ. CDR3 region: CASSQRADTQYF. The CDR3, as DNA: TGTGCCAGCAGCCAAAGGGCAGATACGCAGTATTTT.

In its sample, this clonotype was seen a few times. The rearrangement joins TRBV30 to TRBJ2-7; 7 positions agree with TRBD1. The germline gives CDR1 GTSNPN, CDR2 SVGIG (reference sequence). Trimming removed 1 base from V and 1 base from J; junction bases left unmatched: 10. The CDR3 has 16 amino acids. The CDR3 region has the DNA TGTGCCTGGAGTGCTCCCCCAGGACAGGTATCCTACGAGCAGTACTTC. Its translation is CAWSAPPGQVSYEQYF.

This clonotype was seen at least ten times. Here the CDR3 reads CASSLDAGAQETQYF. The CDR3 DNA reads as TGTGCCAGCAGCTTGGATGCGGGAGCACAAGAGACCCAGTACTTC. The chain has TRBV5-6 and TRBJ2-5; TRBD2 matches at 7 bases. The CDR3 totals 15 residues. Trimming cost V 0 bases and J 2 bases; bases outside gene matches: 4. Germline V gene data show CDR1 as SGHDT and CDR2 as YYEEEE.

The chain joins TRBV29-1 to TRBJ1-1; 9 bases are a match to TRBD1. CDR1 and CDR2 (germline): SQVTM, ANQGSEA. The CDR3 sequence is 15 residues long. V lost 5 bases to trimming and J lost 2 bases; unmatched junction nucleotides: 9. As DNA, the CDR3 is TGCAGCGTTAACAGGGGGCGCTTTATAAACACTGAAGCTTTCTTT. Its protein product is CSVNRGRFINTEAFF. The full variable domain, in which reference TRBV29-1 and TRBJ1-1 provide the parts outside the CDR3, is SAVISQKPSRDICQRGTSLTIQCQVDSQVTMMFWYRQQPGQSLTLIATANQGSEATYESGFVIDKFPISRPNLTFSTLTVSNMSPEDSSIYLCSVNRGRFINTEAFFGQGTRLTVV.

The CDR3 DNA reads TGTGCCGGTACCCAGGACAGGGTCTATGGCTACACCTTC. Translated, it gives CAGTQDRVYGYTF. This sequence joins TRBV5-4 and TRBJ1-2; 8 positions match TRBD1. Germline CDR1 SGHNT, CDR2 YYREEE (reference sequence). The V and J ends lost 10 bases and 4 bases, in that order; junction bases with no gene match: 9. The CDR3 is 13 amino acids.

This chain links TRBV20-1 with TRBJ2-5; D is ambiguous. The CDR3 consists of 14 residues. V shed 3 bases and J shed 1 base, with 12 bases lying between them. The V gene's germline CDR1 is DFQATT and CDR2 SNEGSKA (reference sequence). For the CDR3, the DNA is TGCAGTGCTAGTCCCTTACTGGGCCAAGAGACCCAGTACTTC. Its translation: CSASPLLGQETQYF.

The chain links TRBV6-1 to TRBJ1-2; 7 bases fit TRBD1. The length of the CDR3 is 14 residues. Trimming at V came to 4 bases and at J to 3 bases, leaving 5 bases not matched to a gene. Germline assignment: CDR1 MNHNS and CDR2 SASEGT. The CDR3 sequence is CASSGGTADYGYTF. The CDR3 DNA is TGTGCCAGCAGTGGGGGGACAGCTGACTATGGCTACACCTTC.

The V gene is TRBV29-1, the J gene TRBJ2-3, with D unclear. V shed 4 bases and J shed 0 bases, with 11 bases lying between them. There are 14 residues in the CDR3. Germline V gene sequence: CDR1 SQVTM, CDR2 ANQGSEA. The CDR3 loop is CSVAGPQSTDTQYF. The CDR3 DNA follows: TGCAGCGTTGCAGGACCGCAGAGCACAGATACGCAGTATTTT.

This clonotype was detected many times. The CDR3 sequence is CASSFQGAYGYTF. CDR3 nucleotides: TGTGCCAGCAGTTTCCAGGGTGCCTATGGCTACACCTTC. V is TRBV12-3 or TRBV12-4 and J is TRBJ1-2; D may be TRBD1 (5 bases). This CDR3 contains 13 residues. Deletions cut 3 bases from V and 4 bases from J, with 9 bases between.

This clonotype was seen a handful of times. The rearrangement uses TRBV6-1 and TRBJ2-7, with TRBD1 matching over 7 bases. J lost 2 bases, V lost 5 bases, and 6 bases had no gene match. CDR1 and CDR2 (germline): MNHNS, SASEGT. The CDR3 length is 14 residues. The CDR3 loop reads CASSLHRGPYEQYF. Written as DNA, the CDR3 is TGTGCCAGCAGTCTCCACAGGGGTCCCTACGAGCAGTACTTC.

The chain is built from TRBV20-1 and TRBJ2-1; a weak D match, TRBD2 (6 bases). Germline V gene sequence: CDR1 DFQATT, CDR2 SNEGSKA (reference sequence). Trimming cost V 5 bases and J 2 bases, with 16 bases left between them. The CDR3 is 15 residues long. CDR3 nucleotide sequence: TGCAGTGCTGATCCTAGGAGGGATCCCTACAATGAGCAGTTCTTC. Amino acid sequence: CSADPRRDPYNEQFF.

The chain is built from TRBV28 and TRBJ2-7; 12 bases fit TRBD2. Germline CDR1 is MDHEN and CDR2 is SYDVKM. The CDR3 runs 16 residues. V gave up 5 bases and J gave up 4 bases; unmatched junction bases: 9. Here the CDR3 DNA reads TGTGCCAGCAGTCCCCCGACTAGCGGGGGAGGGTACGAGCAGTACTTC. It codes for CASSPPTSGGGYEQYF.

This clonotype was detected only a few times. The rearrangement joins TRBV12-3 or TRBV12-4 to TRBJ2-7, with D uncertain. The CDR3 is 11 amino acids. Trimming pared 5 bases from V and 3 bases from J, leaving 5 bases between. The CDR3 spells CASSTYYEQYF. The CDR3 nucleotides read TGTGCCAGCAGTACGTACTACGAGCAGTACTTC.

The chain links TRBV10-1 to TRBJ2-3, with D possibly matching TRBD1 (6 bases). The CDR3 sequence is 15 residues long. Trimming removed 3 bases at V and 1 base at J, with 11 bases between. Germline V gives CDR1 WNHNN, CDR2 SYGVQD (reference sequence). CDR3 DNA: TGCGCCAGCAGTGACCACAGGGAAGGCACAGATACGCAGTATTTT. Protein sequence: CASSDHREGTDTQYF.

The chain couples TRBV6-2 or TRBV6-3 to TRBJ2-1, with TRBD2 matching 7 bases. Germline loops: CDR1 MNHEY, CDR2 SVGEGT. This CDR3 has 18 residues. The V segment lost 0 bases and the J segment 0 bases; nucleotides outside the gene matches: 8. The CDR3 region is CASSYSASGKSSYNEQFF. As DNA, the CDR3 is TGTGCCAGCAGTTACTCTGCTAGCGGAAAGAGCTCCTACAATGAGCAGTTCTTC.

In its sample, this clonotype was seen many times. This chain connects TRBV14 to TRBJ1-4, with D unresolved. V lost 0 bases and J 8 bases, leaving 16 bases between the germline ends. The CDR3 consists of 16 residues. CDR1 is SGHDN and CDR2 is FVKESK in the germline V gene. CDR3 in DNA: TGTGCCAGCAGCCAAGATTTAGTTCGGGGAGGCGAAAAACTGTTTTTT. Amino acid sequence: CASSQDLVRGGEKLFF.

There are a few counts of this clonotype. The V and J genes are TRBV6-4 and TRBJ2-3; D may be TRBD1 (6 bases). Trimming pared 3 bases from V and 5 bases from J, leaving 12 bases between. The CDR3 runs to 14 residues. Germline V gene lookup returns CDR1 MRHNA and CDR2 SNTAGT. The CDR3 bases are TGTGCCAGCAGTGAACAGGGCTGGGGAGATACGCAGTATTTT. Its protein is CASSEQGWGDTQYF.

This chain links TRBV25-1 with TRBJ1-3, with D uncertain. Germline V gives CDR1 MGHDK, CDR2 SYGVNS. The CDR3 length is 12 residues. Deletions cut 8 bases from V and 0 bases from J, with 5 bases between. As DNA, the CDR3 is TGTGCCAGCCAAAACTCTGGAAACACCATATATTTT. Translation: CASQNSGNTIYF.

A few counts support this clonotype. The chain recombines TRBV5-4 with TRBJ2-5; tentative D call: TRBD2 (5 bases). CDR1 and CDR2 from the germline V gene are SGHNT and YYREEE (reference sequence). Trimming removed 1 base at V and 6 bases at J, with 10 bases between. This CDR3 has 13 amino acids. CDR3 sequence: CASSLPSTKTQYF. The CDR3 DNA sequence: TGTGCCAGCAGCTTGCCTAGCACGAAGACCCAGTACTTC.

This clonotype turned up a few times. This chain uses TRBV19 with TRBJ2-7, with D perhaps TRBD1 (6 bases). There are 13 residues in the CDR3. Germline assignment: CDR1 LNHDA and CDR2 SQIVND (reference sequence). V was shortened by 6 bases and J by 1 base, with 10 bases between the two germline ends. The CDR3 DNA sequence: TGTGCCAGTAGGGGGGCAGAATCCTACGAGCAGTACTTC. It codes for CASRGAESYEQYF.